Described below is a single T cell receptor beta chain sequence and its context. Antigen unknown. These data are taken from a study of healthy donors' naive CD4 and CD8 T cells. Germline values: CDR1 SGHKS, CDR2 YYEKEE (reference sequence). The CDR3 runs to 15 residues. V was shortened by 5 bases and J by 2 bases, with 16 bases between the two germline ends. TCR libraries were built from approximately 0.45 ug of total RNA by linear amplification. TCRdb passed the reads through MiXCR, listing each CDR3 protein once. The sample yields 180,000 or so distinct CDR3 sequences, nearly 75% seen once. Study-wide results and caveats: Negatively charged CDR3s marked CD8+ lineage; positively charged CDR3s marked CD4+ lineage.

The sequenced sample was naive CD4+ and CD8+ T cells sorted from blood, pooled from several donors. V gene TRBV5-5 combines with J gene TRBJ1-1; D is unresolved. This clonotype originated in a pool of human donors in good health; the sample pools cells from several healthy donors. CDR3 in DNA: TGTGCCAGCAGTCTTTTTAATGACCCAAACACTGAAGCTTTCTTT. It specifies CASSLFNDPNTEAFF.